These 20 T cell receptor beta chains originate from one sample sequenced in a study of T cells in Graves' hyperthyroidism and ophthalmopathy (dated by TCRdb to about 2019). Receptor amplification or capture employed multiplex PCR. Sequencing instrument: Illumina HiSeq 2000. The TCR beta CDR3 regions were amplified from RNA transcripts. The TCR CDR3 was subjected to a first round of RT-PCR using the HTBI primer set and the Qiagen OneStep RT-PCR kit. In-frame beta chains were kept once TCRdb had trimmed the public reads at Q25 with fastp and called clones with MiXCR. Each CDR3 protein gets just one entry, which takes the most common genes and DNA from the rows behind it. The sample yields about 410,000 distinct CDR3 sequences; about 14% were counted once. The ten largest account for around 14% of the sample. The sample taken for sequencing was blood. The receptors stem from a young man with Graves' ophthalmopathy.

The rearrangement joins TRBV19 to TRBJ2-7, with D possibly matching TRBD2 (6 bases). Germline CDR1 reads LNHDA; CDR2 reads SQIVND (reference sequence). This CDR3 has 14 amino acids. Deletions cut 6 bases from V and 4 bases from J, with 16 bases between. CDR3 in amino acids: CASSNSEGRYEQYF. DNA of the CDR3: TGTGCCAGTAGCAACTCGGAGGGCCGGTACGAGCAGTACTTC.

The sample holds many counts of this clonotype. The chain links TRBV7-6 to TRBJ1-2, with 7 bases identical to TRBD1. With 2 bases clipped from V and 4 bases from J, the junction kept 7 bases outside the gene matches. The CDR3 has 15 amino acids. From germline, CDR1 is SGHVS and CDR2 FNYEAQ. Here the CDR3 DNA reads TGTGCCAGCAGCTTAATAGGGGGCGATTCCTATGGCTACACCTTC. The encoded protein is CASSLIGGDSYGYTF.

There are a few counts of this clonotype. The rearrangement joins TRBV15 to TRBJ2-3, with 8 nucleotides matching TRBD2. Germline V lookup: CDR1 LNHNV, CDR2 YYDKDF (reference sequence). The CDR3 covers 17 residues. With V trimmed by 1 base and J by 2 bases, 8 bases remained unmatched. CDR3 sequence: CATSRGPGLVDTDTQYF. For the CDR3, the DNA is TGTGCCACCAGCAGAGGCCCGGGACTAGTGGACACAGATACGCAGTATTTT.

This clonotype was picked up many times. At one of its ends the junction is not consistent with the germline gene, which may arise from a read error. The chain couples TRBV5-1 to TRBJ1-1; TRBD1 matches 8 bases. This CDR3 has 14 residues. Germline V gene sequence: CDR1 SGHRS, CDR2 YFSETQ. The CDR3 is CASSFDRGGTEAFF. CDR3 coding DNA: TGTGCCAGCAGCTTCGACAGGGGAGGCACTGAAGCTTTCTTT.

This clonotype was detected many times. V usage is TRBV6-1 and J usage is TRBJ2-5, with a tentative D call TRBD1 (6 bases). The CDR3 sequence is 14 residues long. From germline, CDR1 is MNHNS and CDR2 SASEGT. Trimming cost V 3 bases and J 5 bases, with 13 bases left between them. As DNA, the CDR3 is TGTGCCAGCAGTGATAATTCAGGGGATGAGACCCAGTACTTC. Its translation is CASSDNSGDETQYF.

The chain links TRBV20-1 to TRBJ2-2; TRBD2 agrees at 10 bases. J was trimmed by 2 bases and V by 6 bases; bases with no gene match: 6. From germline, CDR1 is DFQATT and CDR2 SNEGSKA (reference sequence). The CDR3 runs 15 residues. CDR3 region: CSAISGGLNTGELFF. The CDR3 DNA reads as TGCAGTGCCATTAGCGGGGGGCTTAACACCGGGGAGCTGTTTTTT.

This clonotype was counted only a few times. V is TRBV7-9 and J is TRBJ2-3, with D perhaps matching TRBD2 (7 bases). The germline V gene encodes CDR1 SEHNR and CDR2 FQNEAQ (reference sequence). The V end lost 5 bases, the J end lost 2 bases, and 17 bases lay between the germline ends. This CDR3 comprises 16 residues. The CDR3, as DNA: TGTGCCAGCAGCAGTAGGGGGGGGCGGAACACAGATACGCAGTATTTT. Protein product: CASSSRGGRNTDTQYF.

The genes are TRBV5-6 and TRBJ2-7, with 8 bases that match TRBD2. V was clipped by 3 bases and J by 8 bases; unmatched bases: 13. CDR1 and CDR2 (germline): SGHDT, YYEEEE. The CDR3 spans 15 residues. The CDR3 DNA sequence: TGTGCCAGCAGCTGGCCTTCGAGCGGGAGTCAGAAGCAGTACTTC. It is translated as CASSWPSSGSQKQYF.

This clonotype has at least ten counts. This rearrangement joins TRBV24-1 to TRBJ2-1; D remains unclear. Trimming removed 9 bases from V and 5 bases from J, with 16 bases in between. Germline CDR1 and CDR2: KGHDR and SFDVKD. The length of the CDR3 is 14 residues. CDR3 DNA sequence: TGTGCCACCGCCCGACGGTTGGCCGACAATGAGCAGTTCTTC. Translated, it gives CATARRLADNEQFF.

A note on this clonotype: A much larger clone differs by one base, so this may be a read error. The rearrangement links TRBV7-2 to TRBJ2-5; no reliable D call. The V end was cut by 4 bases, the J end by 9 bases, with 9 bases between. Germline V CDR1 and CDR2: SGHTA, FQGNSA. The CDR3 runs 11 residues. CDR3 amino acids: CASSSLAAQYF. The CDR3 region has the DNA TGTGCCAGCAGCTCCCTTGCGGCCCAGTACTTC.

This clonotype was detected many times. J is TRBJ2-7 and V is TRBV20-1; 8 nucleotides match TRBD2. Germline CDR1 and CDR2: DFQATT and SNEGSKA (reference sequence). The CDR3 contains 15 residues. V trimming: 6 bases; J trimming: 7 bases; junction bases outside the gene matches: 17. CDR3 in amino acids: CSAGRELADPGEQYF. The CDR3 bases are TGCAGTGCCGGAAGGGAACTAGCGGACCCTGGGGAGCAGTACTTC.

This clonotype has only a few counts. The CDR3 spells CASSQGQPTDTQYF. The CDR3 nucleotides read TGCGCCAGCAGCCAAGGACAGCCCACAGATACGCAGTATTTT. The chain joins TRBV5-1 to TRBJ2-3, with D tentatively TRBD1 (6 bases). CDR1 is SGHRS, CDR2 YFSETQ, per germline. The V and J ends lost 4 bases and 2 bases respectively, with 11 bases between them. The CDR3 covers 14 residues.

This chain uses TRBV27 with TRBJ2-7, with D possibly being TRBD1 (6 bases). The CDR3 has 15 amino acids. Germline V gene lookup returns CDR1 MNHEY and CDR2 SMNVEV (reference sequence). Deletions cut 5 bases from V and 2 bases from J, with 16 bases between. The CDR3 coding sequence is TGTGCCAGCAGTCTACAGGGTTGGAAAACCTACGAGCAGTACTTC. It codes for CASSLQGWKTYEQYF.

In DNA form, the CDR3 reads TGTGCCAGCACCAGGACAGGGGGTGGCGGGGAGCTGTTTTTT. This gives the protein CASTRTGGGGELFF. This chain links TRBV6-1 with TRBJ2-2; TRBD1 agrees at 10 bases. The CDR3 length is 14 residues. CDR1 and CDR2 (germline): MNHNS, SASEGT. V dropped 7 bases and J dropped 7; count of bases not matched to a gene: 6.

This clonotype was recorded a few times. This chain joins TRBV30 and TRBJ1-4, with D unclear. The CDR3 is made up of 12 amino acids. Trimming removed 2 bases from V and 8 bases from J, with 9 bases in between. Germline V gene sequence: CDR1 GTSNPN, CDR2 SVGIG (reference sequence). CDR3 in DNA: TGTGCCTGGAGTTTGGGTAGGGAAAAACTGTTTTTT. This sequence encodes CAWSLGREKLFF.

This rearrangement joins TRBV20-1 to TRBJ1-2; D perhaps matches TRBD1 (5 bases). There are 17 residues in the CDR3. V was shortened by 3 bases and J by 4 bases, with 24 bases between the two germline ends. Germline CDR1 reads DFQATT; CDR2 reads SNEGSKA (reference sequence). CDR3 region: CSASDRSGTGGPYGYTF. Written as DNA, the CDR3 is TGCAGTGCTAGCGATAGGAGCGGGACCGGTGGGCCCTATGGCTACACCTTC.

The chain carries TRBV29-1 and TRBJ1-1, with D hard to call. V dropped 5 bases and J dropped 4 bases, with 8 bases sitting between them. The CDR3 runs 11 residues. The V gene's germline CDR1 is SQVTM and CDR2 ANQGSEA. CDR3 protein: CSVSGGTEAFF. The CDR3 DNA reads TGCAGCGTTTCGGGTGGCACTGAAGCTTTCTTT.

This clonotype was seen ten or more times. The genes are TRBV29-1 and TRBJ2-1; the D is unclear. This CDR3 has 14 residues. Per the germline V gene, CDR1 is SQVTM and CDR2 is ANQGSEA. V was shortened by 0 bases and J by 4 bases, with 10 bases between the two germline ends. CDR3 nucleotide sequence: TGCAGCGTTGAAGATGATAGTGAGTACAATGAGCAGTTCTTC. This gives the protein CSVEDDSEYNEQFF.

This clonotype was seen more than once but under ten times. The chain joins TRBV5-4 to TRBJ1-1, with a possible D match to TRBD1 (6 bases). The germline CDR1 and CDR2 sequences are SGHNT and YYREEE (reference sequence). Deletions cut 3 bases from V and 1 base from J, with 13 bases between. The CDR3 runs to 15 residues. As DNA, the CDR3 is TGTGCCAGCAGCTCCCTTGGCAGGGGGAACACTGAAGCTTTCTTT. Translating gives CASSSLGRGNTEAFF.

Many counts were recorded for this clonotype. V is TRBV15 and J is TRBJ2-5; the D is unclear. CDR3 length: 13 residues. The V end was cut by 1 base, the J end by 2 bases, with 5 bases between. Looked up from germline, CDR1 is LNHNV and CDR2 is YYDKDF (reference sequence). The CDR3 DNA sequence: TGTGCCACCAGCAGAGTGGAACAAGAGACCCAGTACTTC. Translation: CATSRVEQETQYF.